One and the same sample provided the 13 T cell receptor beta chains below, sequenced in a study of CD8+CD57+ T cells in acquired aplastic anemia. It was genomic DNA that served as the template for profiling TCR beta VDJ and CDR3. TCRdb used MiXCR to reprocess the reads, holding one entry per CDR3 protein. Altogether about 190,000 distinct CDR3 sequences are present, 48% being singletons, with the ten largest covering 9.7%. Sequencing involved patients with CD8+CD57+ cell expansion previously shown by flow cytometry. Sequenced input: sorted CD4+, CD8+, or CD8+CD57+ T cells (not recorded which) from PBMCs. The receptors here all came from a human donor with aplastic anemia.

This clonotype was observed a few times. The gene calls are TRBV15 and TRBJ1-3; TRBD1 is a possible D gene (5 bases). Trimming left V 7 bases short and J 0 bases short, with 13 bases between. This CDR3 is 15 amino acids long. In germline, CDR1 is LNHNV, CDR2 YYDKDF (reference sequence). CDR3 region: CATTDRQLSGNTIYF. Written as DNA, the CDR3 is TGTGCCACCACCGACCGACAGCTCTCTGGAAACACCATATATTTT.

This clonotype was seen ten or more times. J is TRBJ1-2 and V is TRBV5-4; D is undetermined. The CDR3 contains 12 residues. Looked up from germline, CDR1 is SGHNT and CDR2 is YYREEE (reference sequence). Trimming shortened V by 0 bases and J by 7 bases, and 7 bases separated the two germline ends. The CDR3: CASSLEARGYTF. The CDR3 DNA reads TGTGCCAGCAGCTTGGAAGCCCGTGGCTACACCTTC.

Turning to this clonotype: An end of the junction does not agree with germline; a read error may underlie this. The CDR3 loop is CASPPPSGDTQYF. CDR3 bases: TGTGCCAGCCCACCACCAAGTGGAGATACGCAGTATTTT. The chain recombines TRBV18 with TRBJ2-3; no firm D call. The CDR3 contains 13 residues. CDR1 and CDR2 (germline): KGHSH, LQKENI.

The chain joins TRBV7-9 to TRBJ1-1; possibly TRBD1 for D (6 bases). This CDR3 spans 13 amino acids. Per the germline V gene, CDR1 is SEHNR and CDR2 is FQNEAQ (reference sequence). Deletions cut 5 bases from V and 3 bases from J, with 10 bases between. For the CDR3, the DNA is TGTGCCAGCAGCCCAGGGGTTCACACTGAAGCTTTCTTT. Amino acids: CASSPGVHTEAFF.

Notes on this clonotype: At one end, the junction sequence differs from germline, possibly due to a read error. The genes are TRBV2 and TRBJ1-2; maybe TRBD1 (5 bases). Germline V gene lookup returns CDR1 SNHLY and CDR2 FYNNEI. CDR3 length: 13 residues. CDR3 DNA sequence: TGTGCCAACAGTCGGGACCGATCCTTCGGCTACACCTTC. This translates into CANSRDRSFGYTF.

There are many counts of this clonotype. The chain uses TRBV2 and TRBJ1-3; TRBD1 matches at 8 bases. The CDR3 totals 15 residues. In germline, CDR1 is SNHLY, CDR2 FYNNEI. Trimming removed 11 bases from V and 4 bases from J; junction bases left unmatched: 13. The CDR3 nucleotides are TGTGCCTCCCAGTCGGGCAGGGGGCTAGGAAACACCATATATTTT. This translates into CASQSGRGLGNTIYF.

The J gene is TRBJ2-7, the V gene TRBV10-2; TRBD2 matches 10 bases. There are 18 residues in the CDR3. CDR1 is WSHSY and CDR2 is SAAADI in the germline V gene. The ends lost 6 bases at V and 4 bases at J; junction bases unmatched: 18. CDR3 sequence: CASRDPRLAGDPPYEQYF. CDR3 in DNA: TGCGCCAGCAGGGACCCCCGACTAGCGGGTGACCCACCGTACGAGCAGTACTTC.

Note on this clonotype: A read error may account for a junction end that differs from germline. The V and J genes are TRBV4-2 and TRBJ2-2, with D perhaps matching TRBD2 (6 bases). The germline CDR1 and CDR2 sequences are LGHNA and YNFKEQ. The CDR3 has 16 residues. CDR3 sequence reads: CTSSPLRGTNTGELFF. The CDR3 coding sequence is TGTACCAGCAGCCCCCTACGGGGGACGAACACCGGGGAGCTGTTCTTT.

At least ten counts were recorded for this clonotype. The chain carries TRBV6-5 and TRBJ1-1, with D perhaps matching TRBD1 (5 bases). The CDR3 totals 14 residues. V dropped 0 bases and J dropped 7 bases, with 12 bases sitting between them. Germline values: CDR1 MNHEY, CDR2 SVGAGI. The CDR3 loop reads CASSYSTGRGEAFF. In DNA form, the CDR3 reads TGTGCCAGCAGTTACTCGACGGGACGGGGTGAAGCTTTCTTT.

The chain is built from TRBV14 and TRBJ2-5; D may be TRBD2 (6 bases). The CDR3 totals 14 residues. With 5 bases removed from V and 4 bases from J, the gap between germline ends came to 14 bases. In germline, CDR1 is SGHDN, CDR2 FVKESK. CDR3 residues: CASSMGPAGETQYF. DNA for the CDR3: TGTGCCAGCAGCATGGGGCCAGCGGGAGAGACCCAGTACTTC.

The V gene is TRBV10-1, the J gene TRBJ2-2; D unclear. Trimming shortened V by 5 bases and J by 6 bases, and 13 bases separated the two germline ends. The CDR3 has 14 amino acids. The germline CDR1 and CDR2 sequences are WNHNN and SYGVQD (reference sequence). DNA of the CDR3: TGCGCCAGCAGTTTGGACGATAAGCCCGGGGAGCTGTTTTTT. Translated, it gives CASSLDDKPGELFF.

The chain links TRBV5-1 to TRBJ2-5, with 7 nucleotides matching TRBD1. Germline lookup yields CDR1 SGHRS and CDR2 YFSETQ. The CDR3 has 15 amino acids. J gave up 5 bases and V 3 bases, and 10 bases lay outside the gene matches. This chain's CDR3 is CASSSGTGARETQYF. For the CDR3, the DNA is TGCGCCAGCAGCTCCGGAACAGGGGCCCGGGAGACCCAGTACTTC.

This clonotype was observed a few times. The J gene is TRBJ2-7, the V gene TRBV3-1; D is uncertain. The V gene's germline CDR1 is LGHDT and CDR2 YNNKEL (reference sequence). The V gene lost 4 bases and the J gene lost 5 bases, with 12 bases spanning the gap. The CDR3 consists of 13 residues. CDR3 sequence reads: CASSRSSWHEQYF. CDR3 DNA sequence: TGTGCCAGCAGCCGGTCTTCATGGCACGAGCAGTACTTC.